This entry lists 27 T cell receptor beta chains sequenced from one sample in a study of CD8+ T cells in alopecia areata. Treatment indicated: oral pan-JAK inhibitor, 5-10 mg twice daily. Following extraction, RNA underwent reverse transcription to cDNA, which served as the sequencing template. Assay: immunoSEQ multiplex PCR; the TCRdb copy retains only in-frame clones and omits some. This table has 130,000 to 150,000 clones, about four fifths appearing once. The material was CD8+ T cells sorted from blood, obtained at week 4, from a patient treated with tofacitinib. The origin of the receptors is a human donor with alopecia areata.

In its sample, this clone was seen once. V and J are TRBV27 and TRBJ1-4; D is undetermined. The CDR3 spans 16 residues. Germline CDR1 and CDR2: MNHEY and SMNVEV (reference sequence). Trimming removed 6 bases from V and 4 bases from J, with 18 bases in between. In DNA form, the CDR3 reads TGTGCCAGCAGGCCAAGCGGTTACAGCTTTAATGAAAAACTGTTTTTT. It codes for CASRPSGYSFNEKLFF. Using reference TRBV27 and TRBJ1-4 for the parts outside the CDR3, the full variable domain is EAQVTQNPRYLITVTGKKLTVTCSQNMNHEYMSWYRQDPGLGLRQIYYSMNVEVTDKGDVPEGYKVSRKEKRNFPLILESPSPNQTSLYFCASRPSGYSFNEKLFFGSGTQLSVL.

The chain carries TRBV4-2 and TRBJ2-2; 10 bases match TRBD2. The V and J ends lost 5 bases and 6 bases, in that order; junction bases with no gene match: 9. This CDR3 is 16 amino acids long. In germline, CDR1 is LGHNA, CDR2 YNFKEQ. Here the CDR3 reads CASSFLAGASSGELFF. The CDR3 coding sequence is TGTGCCAGCAGCTTTCTAGCGGGGGCTAGCTCCGGGGAGCTGTTTTTT.

The chain joins TRBV7-9 to TRBJ2-6; 7 nucleotides match TRBD2. Germline V gene data show CDR1 as SEHNR and CDR2 as FQNEAQ (reference sequence). The CDR3 is 16 amino acids. V dropped 5 bases and J dropped 0; count of bases not matched to a gene: 4. The CDR3 protein is CASSGTTLSGANVLTF. The CDR3 bases are TGTGCCAGCAGCGGGACTACCCTCTCTGGGGCCAACGTCCTGACTTTC. Looking up the rest from reference TRBV7-9 and TRBJ2-6 gives the full variable domain: DTGVSQNPRHKITKRGQNVTFRCDPISEHNRLYWYRQTLGQGPEFLTYFQNEAQLEKSRLLSDRFSAERPKGSFSTLEIQRTEQGDSAMYLCASSGTTLSGANVLTFGAGSRLTVL.

This chain links TRBV4-3 with TRBJ2-7; a weak D match, TRBD2 (5 bases). Germline CDR1 is LGHNA and CDR2 is YSLEER. This CDR3 has 13 residues. V lost 1 base to trimming and J lost 3 bases, with 7 bases between them. The CDR3 sequence is CASSQGRDYEQYF. The DNA for the CDR3 is TGCGCCAGCAGCCAAGGACGGGACTACGAGCAGTACTTC.

The chain joins TRBV19 to TRBJ2-1; weak D call: TRBD1 (6 bases). Germline values: CDR1 LNHDA, CDR2 SQIVND (reference sequence). V was shortened by 3 bases and J by 6 bases, with 12 bases between the two germline ends. This CDR3 has 14 residues. The CDR3 nucleotides read TGTGCCAGTAGTATCCCAGGGGTGGGCAATGAGCAGTTCTTC. Amino acid sequence: CASSIPGVGNEQFF.

J is TRBJ2-7 and V is TRBV27; D may correspond to TRBD1 or TRBD2 (5 bases each). Germline values: CDR1 MNHEY, CDR2 SMNVEV (reference sequence). This CDR3 region has 14 residues. The V and J ends lost 2 bases and 5 bases respectively, with 13 bases between them. CDR3 bases: TGTGCCAGCAGTTTAAGCCCCGGGACGGACGAGCAGTACTTC. This translates into CASSLSPGTDEQYF.

This chain connects TRBV29-1 to TRBJ2-5, with a weak D call TRBD1 (5 bases). CDR1 SQVTM and CDR2 ANQGSEA come from the germline V gene. The CDR3 runs to 15 residues. Trimming removed 1 base from V and 9 bases from J, with 21 bases in between. The CDR3: CSVEASESRARAQYF. The CDR3 coding sequence is TGCAGCGTTGAAGCTTCAGAGTCCAGGGCCAGGGCCCAGTACTTC.

V and J are TRBV19 and TRBJ1-1; no reliable D call. Germline V lookup: CDR1 LNHDA, CDR2 SQIVND (reference sequence). The CDR3 totals 12 residues. V lost 5 bases to trimming and J lost 7 bases, with 11 bases between them. CDR3 in DNA: TGTGCCAGTAGTCCCTTGGACGGTGAAGCTTTCTTT. This gives the protein CASSPLDGEAFF. The complete variable domain, with remaining parts taken from reference TRBV19 and TRBJ1-1, reads DGGITQSPKYLFRKEGQNVTLSCEQNLNHDAMYWYRQDPGQGLRLIYYSQIVNDFQKGDIAEGYSVSREKKESFPLTVTSAQKNPTAFYLCASSPLDGEAFFGQGTRLTVV.

Turning to this clone: Other DNA sequences in this sample translate to the same CDR3. The genes are TRBV2 and TRBJ2-7; no firm D call. This CDR3 contains 10 residues. Germline V CDR1 and CDR2: SNHLY, FYNNEI. Trimming stripped 6 bases from V and 4 bases from J, with 4 bases between. CDR3 nucleotide sequence: TGTGCCAGCAGCGGTTACGAGCAGTACTTC. Its protein product is CASSGYEQYF.

This chain connects TRBV19 to TRBJ2-3, with D perhaps TRBD2 (5 bases). Trimming stripped 7 bases from V and 2 bases from J, with 16 bases between. The CDR3 contains 15 residues. The germline V gene has CDR1 LNHDA and CDR2 SQIVND (reference sequence). CDR3 in DNA: TGTGCCAGTACCCCCTACCTAGGACTCACAGATACGCAGTATTTT. Protein sequence: CASTPYLGLTDTQYF.

The V call is TRBV15, the J call TRBJ1-2, with D perhaps matching TRBD1 (6 bases). The CDR3 spans 14 residues. Per the germline V gene, CDR1 is LNHNV and CDR2 is YYDKDF (reference sequence). Trimming left V 0 bases short and J 4 bases short, with 9 bases between. Here the CDR3 reads CATSRDGDIYGYTF. CDR3 nucleotides: TGTGCCACCAGCAGAGATGGGGACATCTATGGCTACACCTTC.

The chain recombines TRBV7-6 with TRBJ2-3; D tentatively fits TRBD1 or TRBD2 (5 bases each). The CDR3 has 17 amino acids. Germline loops: CDR1 SGHVS, CDR2 FNYEAQ. V was cut by 5 bases and J by 6 bases, with 24 bases left in between. In DNA, the CDR3 is TGTGCCAGCAGCCTTTCCCTGGTACAGGTCGAGGGTGATACGCAGTATTTT. It translates to CASSLSLVQVEGDTQYF.

This clone has ten or more counts. The rearrangement links TRBV4-2 to TRBJ2-1; D might be TRBD2 (5 bases). Trimming removed 1 base from V and 2 bases from J, with 12 bases in between. CDR3 length: 16 residues. Germline V CDR1 and CDR2: LGHNA, YNFKEQ. The CDR3 spells CASSQAQADPYNEQFF. Written as DNA, the CDR3 is TGTGCCAGCAGCCAAGCCCAAGCGGATCCCTACAATGAGCAGTTCTTC.

In this sample, this clone turned up a few times. The chain recombines TRBV7-8 with TRBJ2-6, with 7 bases aligning to TRBD1. Trimming at V came to 1 base and at J to 0 bases, leaving 6 bases not matched to a gene. The CDR3 is made up of 18 amino acids. Germline CDR1 is SGHVS and CDR2 is FQNEAQ. CDR3 nucleotide sequence: TGTGCCAGCAGCTTAGGGGCAGGGGGTTCCTCTGGGGCCAACGTCCTGACTTTC. It specifies CASSLGAGGSSGANVLTF. Full variable domain (rest looked up from reference TRBV7-8 and TRBJ2-6): GAGVSQSPRYKVAKRGQDVALRCDPISGHVSLFWYQQALGQGPEFLTYFQNEAQLDKSGLPSDRFFAERPEGSVSTLKIQRTQQEDSAVYLCASSLGAGGSSGANVLTFGAGSRLTVL.

This chain links TRBV7-9 with TRBJ2-5; 7 bases fit TRBD1. With V trimmed by 5 bases and J by 0 bases, 6 bases remained unmatched. The germline CDR1 and CDR2 sequences are SEHNR and FQNEAQ (reference sequence). CDR3 length: 15 residues. Here the CDR3 DNA reads TGTGCCAGCAGCCCCCCCGACAGGGACCAAGAGACCCAGTACTTC. This encodes CASSPPDRDQETQYF.

The chain employs TRBV6-1 and TRBJ1-1, with D unclear. V was shortened by 7 bases and J by 1 base, with 7 bases between the two germline ends. CDR1 MNHNS and CDR2 SASEGT come from the germline V gene. This CDR3 is built from 12 residues. The CDR3 is CASTRRNTEAFF. The CDR3 nucleotides read TGTGCCAGCACTCGTAGGAACACTGAAGCTTTCTTT.

The chain joins TRBV7-9 to TRBJ2-5; 7 bases map to TRBD1. Trimming removed 6 bases from V and 1 base from J; junction bases left unmatched: 5. This CDR3 spans 14 amino acids. The germline CDR1 and CDR2 sequences are SEHNR and FQNEAQ (reference sequence). CDR3 region: CASRRQGVQETQYF. The CDR3, as DNA: TGTGCCAGCAGACGACAGGGCGTCCAAGAGACCCAGTACTTC.

The chain has TRBV7-6 and TRBJ2-5, with D possibly being TRBD2 (6 bases). Trimming took off 4 bases at V and 5 bases at J, with 14 bases between the two ends. This CDR3 is built from 14 residues. Germline V gene data show CDR1 as SGHVS and CDR2 as FNYEAQ. In DNA, the CDR3 is TGTGCCAGCAGCTCGCCCGGGGGTTGGGAGACCCAGTACTTC. Translated, it gives CASSSPGGWETQYF.

Here the CDR3 reads CASRSLGTEAFF. As DNA, the CDR3 is TGTGCCAGCAGGAGTTTGGGTACTGAAGCTTTCTTT. The chain joins TRBV7-6 to TRBJ1-1; unclear D gene. Germline CDR1 SGHVS, CDR2 FNYEAQ. V shed 6 bases and J shed 5 bases, with 10 bases lying between them. The CDR3 consists of 12 residues.

V gene TRBV27 combines with J gene TRBJ2-5; D not certain. V gave up 2 bases and J gave up 5 bases, with 12 bases separating them. Germline CDR1 and CDR2: MNHEY and SMNVEV (reference sequence). This CDR3 region has 14 residues. The CDR3 here is CASSLMALGETQYF. The CDR3 DNA reads as TGTGCCAGCAGTTTAATGGCTTTGGGGGAGACCCAGTACTTC.

This clone occurred a few times. J is TRBJ2-2 and V is TRBV10-2; no clear D. V lost 3 bases and J lost 1, with 9 bases in between. Germline V gene sequence: CDR1 WSHSY, CDR2 SAAADI. CDR3 length: 15 residues. CDR3 sequence (DNA): TGCGCCAGCAGTGACGGAACTGAGAACACCGGGGAGCTGTTTTTT. This encodes CASSDGTENTGELFF.

The V call is TRBV7-9, the J call TRBJ2-7; 7 bases map to TRBD1. V was pared by 0 bases and J by 7 bases, with 9 bases of the junction left unmatched. Germline V gene sequence: CDR1 SEHNR, CDR2 FQNEAQ (reference sequence). CDR3 length equals 15 residues. CDR3 residues: CASSLAWDSAEEQYF. The CDR3 DNA reads TGTGCCAGCAGCTTAGCCTGGGACAGCGCGGAAGAGCAGTACTTC.

The rearrangement uses TRBV25-1 and TRBJ1-1; 10 positions match TRBD1. The CDR3 contains 14 residues. Germline loops: CDR1 MGHDK, CDR2 SYGVNS. The J segment lost 7 bases and the V segment lost 4 bases, leaving 6 bases of the junction unmatched. The CDR3 region has the DNA TGTGCCAGCAGTGGACAGGGGGCCAAATATGAAGCTTTCTTT. Encoded protein: CASSGQGAKYEAFF.

Only a few counts were recorded for this clone. The chain links TRBV7-2 to TRBJ2-1; 7 nucleotides align to TRBD2. Trimming removed 1 base from V and 6 bases from J; junction bases left unmatched: 0. Germline-derived CDR1 and CDR2 are SGHTA and FQGNSA. This CDR3 is built from 13 residues. CDR3 coding DNA: TGTGCCAGCAGCTTAGGCGGGAGCAATGAGCAGTTCTTC. Translating it yields CASSLGGSNEQFF.

The V and J genes are TRBV29-1 and TRBJ1-2; no reliable D call. Germline CDR1 and CDR2: SQVTM and ANQGSEA. Deletions cut 7 bases from V and 6 bases from J, with 15 bases between. This CDR3 region has 12 residues. CDR3 region: CSAKGGKDGYTF. The CDR3 DNA sequence: TGCAGCGCGAAGGGTGGTAAGGATGGCTACACCTTC.

This clone was recorded once. This chain uses TRBV29-1 with TRBJ1-1; weak D call: TRBD1 (6 bases). Germline V gene data show CDR1 as SQVTM and CDR2 as ANQGSEA. Trimming cost V 5 bases and J 5 bases, with 15 bases left between them. There are 13 residues in the CDR3. CDR3 amino acids: CSVQGGQGTEAFF. The CDR3 DNA reads as TGCAGCGTTCAAGGAGGCCAGGGGACTGAAGCTTTCTTT.

The CDR3 nucleotides are TGTGCTAGTGGTTTGTATGGTAGCGGGGGCCGGATATCTGAGTTCTTC. Its protein is CASGLYGSGGRISEFF. The gene calls are TRBV12-5 and TRBJ2-1; TRBD2 matches at 9 bases. The V segment lost 2 bases and the J segment 14 bases; nucleotides outside the gene matches: 16. Germline values: CDR1 LGHNT, CDR2 FRNRAP. This CDR3 region has 16 residues.